This TCR beta chain comes out of a study of blood T cell repertoires in COVID-19. Study information: PBMCs, B-cell-depleted T cells, or T cells were the source of the cDNA or gDNA that made up the material.

Germline values: CDR1 MDHEN, CDR2 SYDVKM. This CDR3 comprises 14 residues. The junction had 12 bases not matched to a gene; V was cut back by 6 bases and J by 8 bases. In the original processing: Using reference gene primer amplification, nucleated cell counts were estimated. Sequencing used immunoSEQ multiplex PCR; TCRdb keeps in-frame clones, though not all of them. V, J and clone size are taken as reported in that table, and D and trimming were inferred from the DNA itself. This sample has over 250,000 clones, with 70% to 90% found just once. The rearrangement joins TRBV28 to TRBJ1-2, with 7 bases matching TRBD1. Sequencing used peripheral blood. This TCR derives from a middle-aged man with active or convalescent COVID-19. This chain's CDR3 is CASRAEGAKLGYTF. The CDR3 DNA follows: TGTGCCAGCAGGGCTGAGGGGGCTAAGTTAGGCTACACCTTC.